These T cell receptor beta chains were read from a single sample in a study of blood T cell repertoires in COVID-19. Generated by immunoSEQ multiplex PCR, the TCRdb table keeps only in-frame clones and is missing some. This table holds 55,000 to 80,000 clones, more than 70% found once. The sequencing input was peripheral blood. These receptors all stem from a human donor in a cohort sampled during active COVID-19. Each CDR3 is given with its conserved first and last residue. D genes are given only for firm matches. Not all rows give a size; the values are once, few, many and, for expanded clones, a class.

size	V	D	J	CDR3	DNA
-	TRBV14	-	TRBJ2-5	CASSQGGTLGETQYF	TGTGCCAGCAGCCAAGGGGGGACTTTGGGAGAGACCCAGTACTTC
once	TRBV5-4	-	TRBJ2-7	CASSLEPREAYEQYF	TGTGCCAGCAGCTTGGAACCGCGGGAAGCGTACGAGCAGTACTTC
-	TRBV5-1	-	TRBJ2-5	CASSDIAQETQYF	TGCGCCAGCAGCGACATCGCCCAAGAGACCCAGTACTTC
-	TRBV2	-	TRBJ2-7	CAVSPLYEQYF	TGTGCCGTTAGTCCCCTCTACGAGCAGTACTTC
few	TRBV5-6	-	TRBJ2-1	CASSGSGEGNEQFF	TGTGCCAGCAGCGGGAGCGGAGAGGGCAATGAGCAGTTCTTC
-	TRBV15	-	TRBJ2-1	CATSRDNPLIANEQFF	TGTGCCACCAGCAGAGATAATCCTCTAATTGCCAATGAGCAGTTCTTC
-	TRBV5-1	TRBD2	TRBJ2-2	CASSRAGRGADTGELFF	TGCGCCAGCAGCCGGGCCGGGCGGGGGGCCGACACCGGGGAGCTGTTTTTT
-	TRBV3-1/TRBV3-2	TRBD2	TRBJ2-7	CASSQRVGGSQYF	TGTGCCAGCAGCCAAAGGGTGGGGGGGTCCCAGTACTTC
-	TRBV4-2	-	TRBJ1-3	CASSQDGIRDKPGNTIYF	TGTGCCAGCAGCCAAGATGGGATCCGGGACAAGCCCGGAAACACCATATATTTT
-	TRBV6-1	-	TRBJ1-3	CASSEYSYSGNTIYF	TGTGCCAGCAGTGAATACAGCTACTCTGGAAACACCATATATTTT
many	TRBV18	TRBD1	TRBJ1-2	CASSPLGQGDDGYTF	TGTGCCAGCTCACCCCTCGGACAGGGAGACGATGGCTACACCTTC
-	TRBV5-4	TRBD2	TRBJ2-1	CTSSLTSGVVNEQFF	TGTACCAGCAGCTTGACTAGCGGGGTTGTCAATGAGCAGTTCTTC
-	TRBV2	TRBD1	TRBJ2-7	CASSAEGAREQYF	TGTGCCAGCAGTGCCGAGGGGGCGCGCGAGCAGTACTTC
-	TRBV25-1	-	TRBJ2-7	CASSESGTGGVCYF	TGTGCCAGCAGTGAATCTGGTACAGGGGGGGTGTGCTACTTC
-	TRBV7-9	TRBD1	TRBJ1-4	CASSPGQGASTNEKLFF	TGTGCCAGCAGCCCGGGACAGGGGGCGTCAACTAATGAAAAACTGTTTTTT
-	TRBV6-5	TRBD1	TRBJ1-5	CASRTGGGSNQPQHF	TGTGCCAGCAGAACAGGGGGCGGCAGCAATCAGCCCCAGCATTTT
once	TRBV7-2	-	TRBJ2-1	CASSSRGTLYNEQFF	TGTGCCAGCAGCTCCCGGGGGACCTTGTACAATGAGCAGTTCTTC
-	TRBV21-1	-	TRBJ1-5	CASNTVINQPQHF	TGTGCCAGCAATACAGTGATCAATCAGCCCCAGCATTTT
few	TRBV5-1	-	TRBJ2-2	CASSSSGQNTGELFF	TGCGCCAGCAGCTCGTCGGGACAAAACACCGGGGAGCTGTTTTTT
-	TRBV9	-	TRBJ1-5	CASSDSRRAQPQHF	TGTGCCAGCAGCGACTCTAGACGAGCCCAGCCCCAGCATTTT
-	TRBV10-3	-	TRBJ1-1	CAISREGNTEAFF	TGTGCCATTTCGAGGGAGGGGAACACTGAAGCTTTCTTT
-	TRBV11-2	-	TRBJ1-4	CASSPRFATNEKLFF	TGTGCCAGCAGCCCTCGTTTTGCAACTAATGAAAAACTGTTTTTT
few	TRBV21-1	-	TRBJ2-3	CASSKVYPSPVVKDTQYF	TGTGCCAGCAGCAAAGTATACCCTAGCCCGGTGGTGAAGGATACGCAGTATTTT
-	TRBV27	TRBD1	TRBJ2-1	CASSRTGTPFYNEQFF	TGTGCCAGCAGCCGGACAGGGACCCCCTTTTACAATGAGCAGTTCTTC
-	TRBV15	-	TRBJ1-4	CATSRDRSGGTNEKLFF	TGTGCCACCAGCAGAGATAGGAGCGGAGGAACTAATGAAAAACTGTTTTTT
-	TRBV7-9	TRBD2	TRBJ2-2	CASSTFGGVSTGELFF	TGTGCCAGCAGCACATTTGGGGGGGTGAGCACCGGGGAGCTGTTTTTT
-	TRBV10-3	-	TRBJ2-1	CAISDPPRRGYNEQFF	TGTGCCATCAGTGACCCCCCCCGTCGGGGATACAATGAGCAGTTCTTC
-	TRBV3-1/TRBV3-2	TRBD2	TRBJ2-7	CASSQVSGRAFYEQYF	TGTGCCAGCAGCCAAGTTAGCGGGAGGGCCTTCTACGAGCAGTACTTC
-	TRBV27	TRBD2	TRBJ2-1	CASSLTSGSFNEQFF	TGTGCCAGCAGTTTAACCAGCGGGAGTTTTAATGAGCAGTTCTTC
-	TRBV11-1	-	TRBJ2-1	CASSPRASQGYNEQFF	TGTGCCAGCAGCCCGAGGGCGTCTCAGGGGTACAATGAGCAGTTCTTC
-	TRBV24-1	TRBD2	TRBJ2-1	CATSLSGGSYNEQFF	TGTGCCACCAGTCTTAGCGGGGGGTCCTACAATGAGCAGTTCTTC
once	TRBV5-4	TRBD2	TRBJ2-1	CASSGRAISYNEQFF	TGTGCCAGCAGCGGGAGGGCGATCTCCTACAATGAGCAGTTCTTC